This TCR beta chain emerged from a study of T cells after somatic rescue of genetic block. Trimming shortened V by 9 bases and J by 6 bases, and 12 bases separated the two germline ends. The CDR3 contains 11 residues. Germline V lookup: CDR1 MNHEY, CDR2 SVGAGI. Profiling relied on immunoSEQ multiplex PCR, and the TCRdb table lists in-frame clones only, not all of them. Altogether some 74,000 clones are present, approximately 90% being singletons, with the ten largest covering roughly 2.9%. Material: peripheral blood mononuclear cells (PBMCs). This TCR was sampled from a man aged 25 to 45. V is TRBV6-5 and J is TRBJ2-7; D is unclear. The CDR3 sequence is CASSRAAEQYF. The CDR3 region has the DNA TGTGCCAGTTCCCGGGCCGCCGAGCAGTACTTC.